This T cell receptor (beta chain) originates from a study of CD8 T cells in Susac syndrome (dated by TCRdb to about 2019). Background for the entire study: Repertoire sequencing was used to test whether CD8+ T cell activation and differentiation in Susac syndrome was antigen driven. Summary of the overall study and its limitations: The number of individuals in the TCR sequencing and HLA analysis was acknowledged as relatively small.

RNA was extracted with the RNeasy kit and roughly 0.45 to 1 ug was reverse transcribed using random hexamers. The immunoSEQ multiplex PCR assay, covering 54 Vbeta and 13 Jbeta segments, was used to amplify TCR beta CDR3 regions. PCR amplification bias was corrected by using a synthetic template baseline for primer optimization and computational correction. Per the original workflow: Reads were assigned to V, D and J genes according to IMGT and analyzed in immunoSEQ Analyzer, with only productive sequences retained. To calculate clonality, Shannon entropy was normalized by log2 of the number of productive unique sequences and then subtracted from one. For each patient and control, public and private clones were evaluated among the 100 most prevalent clones. Clones were defined as Susac-specific when absent from the healthy and MS cohorts, from roughly 1,000 published viral clones and from other ImmuneACCESS disease sequences. Using fastp at Q25 and MiXCR, TCRdb reprocessed the public reads and kept productive beta chains. Every CDR3 protein is listed once, alongside the most common genes and DNA of its rows. These V and J calls derive from TCRdb rather than the authors' analysis. This sample is represented by roughly 200,000 distinct CDR3 sequences; roughly 94% of them were singletons. The top ten constitute about 0.1% of the sample.

High-throughput TCR beta sequencing profiled peripheral blood CD8+ and CD4+ T cells from healthy donors, Susac syndrome patients and multiple sclerosis patients. Healthy donors were included as age- and sex-matched controls. Bulk CD8+ and CD4+ T cells were purified magnetically by negative isolation, whereas CD8+ TEMRA cells were enriched by FACS. Blood was drawn into EDTA tubes, processed within 24 hours, and PBMCs were isolated by density gradient centrifugation. PBMCs intended for TCR sequencing were cryopreserved in liquid nitrogen and were subsequently thawed in a 37 degrees C water bath. A purity of at least 90% was achieved for sorted or isolated CD4+, CD8+ and CD8+ TEMRA cells. From the cysteine through the phenylalanine, the CDR3 covers 15 amino acids. The CDR3 DNA has 45 bases and is translated from base 1. A distance of 19 bases separates the germline ends of V and J, which lose 7 bases and 4 bases respectively. The germline V gene encodes CDR1 MNHNS and CDR2 SASEGT.

Points on this clonotype: Its antigen is still unknown. Qualities for individual bases were not recorded, and no much larger clone is one base off.

Sequencing was done on a sample of CD4+ T cells from PBMCs. This receptor chain uses TRBV6-1 and TRBJ2-5, and perhaps TRBD1 as D gene, on 5 matching bases. The clonotype comes from a human donor in good health. The DNA sequence is as follows: TGTGCCAGCACCCAGACAGTGCCTGCTAGAGAGACCCAGTACTTC. This is translated as CASTQTVPARETQYF.